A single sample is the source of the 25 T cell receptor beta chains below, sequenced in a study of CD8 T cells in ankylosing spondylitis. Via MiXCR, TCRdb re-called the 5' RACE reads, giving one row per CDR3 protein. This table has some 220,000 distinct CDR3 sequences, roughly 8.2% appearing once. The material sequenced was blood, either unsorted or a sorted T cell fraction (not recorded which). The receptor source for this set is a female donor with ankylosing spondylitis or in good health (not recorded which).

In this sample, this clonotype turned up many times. CDR3 nucleotides: TGTGCCAGCAGCCAAAAGTCCCCAGTCGTTCTTCCCACCTTC. Its protein is CASSQKSPVVLPTF. V is TRBV3-1 and J is TRBJ1-2; D gene ambiguous. CDR3 length: 14 amino acids. V was cut by 2 bases and J by 13 bases, with 20 bases left in between. Germline assignment: CDR1 LGHDT and CDR2 YNNKEL (reference sequence). Full variable domain (rest looked up from reference TRBV3-1 and TRBJ1-2): DTAVSQTPKYLVTQMGNDKSIKCEQNLGHDTMYWYKQDSKKFLKIMFSYNNKELIINETVPNRFSPKSPDKAHLNLHINSLELGDSAVYFCASSQKSPVVLPTFGSGTRLTVV.

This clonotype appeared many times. As DNA, the CDR3 is TGTGCCAGCAGTTTTCGGGACAGAGCCTACGAGCAGTACTTC. Translation gives CASSFRDRAYEQYF. This chain connects TRBV6-5 to TRBJ2-7, with 7 bases that match TRBD1. Losses at the gene ends were 4 bases for V and 2 bases for J; bases not matched to a gene: 5. The CDR3 has 14 amino acids. The germline CDR1 and CDR2 sequences are MNHEY and SVGAGI.

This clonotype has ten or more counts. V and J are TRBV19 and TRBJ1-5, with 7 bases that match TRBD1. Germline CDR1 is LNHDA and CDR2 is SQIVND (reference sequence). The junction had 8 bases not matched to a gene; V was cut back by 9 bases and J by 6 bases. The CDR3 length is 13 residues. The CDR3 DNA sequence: TGTGCCAGCTCGGACAGGCGAATTCAGCCCCAGCATTTT. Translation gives CASSDRRIQPQHF.

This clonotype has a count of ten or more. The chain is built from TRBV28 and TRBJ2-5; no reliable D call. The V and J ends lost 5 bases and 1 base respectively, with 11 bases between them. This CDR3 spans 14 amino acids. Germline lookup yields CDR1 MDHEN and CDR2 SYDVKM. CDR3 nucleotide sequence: TGTGCCAGCAGTCCTGAATTGGTCCAAGAGACCCAGTACTTC. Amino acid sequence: CASSPELVQETQYF.

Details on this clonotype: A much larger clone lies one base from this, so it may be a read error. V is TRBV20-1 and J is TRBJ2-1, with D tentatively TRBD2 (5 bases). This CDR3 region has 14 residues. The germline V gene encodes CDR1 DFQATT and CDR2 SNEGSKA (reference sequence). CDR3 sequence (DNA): TGCAGTACTAGGGCTAGCCCTACCTACAATGAGCAGTTCTTC. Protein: CSTRASPTYNEQFF.

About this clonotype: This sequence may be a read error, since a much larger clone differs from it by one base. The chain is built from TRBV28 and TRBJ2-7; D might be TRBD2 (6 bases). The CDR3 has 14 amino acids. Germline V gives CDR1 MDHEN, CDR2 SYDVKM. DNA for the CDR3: TGTGCCGGCAGTGCACCGGGACTTCTCTACGAGCAGTACTTC. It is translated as CAGSAPGLLYEQYF.

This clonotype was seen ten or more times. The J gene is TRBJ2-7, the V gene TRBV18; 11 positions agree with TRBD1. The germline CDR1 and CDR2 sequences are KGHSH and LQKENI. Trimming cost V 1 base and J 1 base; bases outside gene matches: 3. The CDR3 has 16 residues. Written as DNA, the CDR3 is TGTGCCAGCTCACCACTAGGACAGGGGGCTTCCTACGAGCAGTACTTC. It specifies CASSPLGQGASYEQYF.

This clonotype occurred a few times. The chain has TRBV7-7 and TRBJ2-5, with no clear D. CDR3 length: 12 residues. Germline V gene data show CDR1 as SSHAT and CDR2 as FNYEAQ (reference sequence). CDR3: CATPAPQETQYF. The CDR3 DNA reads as TGTGCTACCCCAGCGCCCCAAGAGACCCAGTACTTC.

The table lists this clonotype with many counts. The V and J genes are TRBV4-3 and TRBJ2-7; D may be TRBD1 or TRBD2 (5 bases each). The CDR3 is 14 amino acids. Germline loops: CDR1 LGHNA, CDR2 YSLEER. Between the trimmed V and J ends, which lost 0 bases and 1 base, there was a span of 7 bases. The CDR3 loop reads CASSQDGGSYEQYF. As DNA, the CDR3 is TGCGCCAGCAGCCAAGATGGGGGTTCCTACGAGCAGTACTTC.

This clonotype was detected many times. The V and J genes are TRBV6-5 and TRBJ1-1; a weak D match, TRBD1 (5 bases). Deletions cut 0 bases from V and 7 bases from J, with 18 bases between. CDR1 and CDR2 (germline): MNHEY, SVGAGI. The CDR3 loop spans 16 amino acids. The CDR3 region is CASSYSRYRGNGEAFF. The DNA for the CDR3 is TGTGCCAGCAGTTACTCGAGATATAGGGGAAATGGTGAAGCTTTCTTT.

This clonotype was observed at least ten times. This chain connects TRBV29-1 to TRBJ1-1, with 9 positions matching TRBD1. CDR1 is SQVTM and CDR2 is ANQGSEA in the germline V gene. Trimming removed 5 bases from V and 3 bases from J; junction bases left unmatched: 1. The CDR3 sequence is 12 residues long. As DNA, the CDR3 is TGCAGCGTTCGACAGGGGGACACTGAAGCTTTCTTT. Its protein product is CSVRQGDTEAFF.

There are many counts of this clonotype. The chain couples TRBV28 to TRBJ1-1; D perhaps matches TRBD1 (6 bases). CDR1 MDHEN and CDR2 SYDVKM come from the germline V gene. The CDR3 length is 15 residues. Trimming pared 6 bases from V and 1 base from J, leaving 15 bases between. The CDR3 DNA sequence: TGTGCCAGCAGCTGGGGGGGACAAAAGAACACTGAAGCTTTCTTT. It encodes CASSWGGQKNTEAFF.

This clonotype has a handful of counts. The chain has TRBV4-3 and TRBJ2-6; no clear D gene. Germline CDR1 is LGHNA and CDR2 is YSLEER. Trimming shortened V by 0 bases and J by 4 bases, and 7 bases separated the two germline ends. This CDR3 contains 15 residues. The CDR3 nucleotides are TGCGCCAGCAGCCAAGAAGTGCGCGGGGCCAACGTCCTGACTTTC. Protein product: CASSQEVRGANVLTF.

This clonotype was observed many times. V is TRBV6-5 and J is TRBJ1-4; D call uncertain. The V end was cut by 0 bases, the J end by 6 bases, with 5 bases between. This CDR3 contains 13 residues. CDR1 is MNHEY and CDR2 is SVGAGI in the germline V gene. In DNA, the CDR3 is TGTGCCAGCAGTTACTCTGGGGATGAAAAACTGTTTTTT. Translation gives CASSYSGDEKLFF.

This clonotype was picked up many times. CDR3 in DNA: TGCGCCAGCAGCCAAGAGTGGCTAGCGGGAAATGAGCAGTTCTTC. This codes for CASSQEWLAGNEQFF. The chain recombines TRBV4-3 with TRBJ2-1; the match to TRBD2 covers 9 bases. CDR3 length: 15 residues. Looked up from germline, CDR1 is LGHNA and CDR2 is YSLEER. V lost 0 bases and J lost 7; bases outside the gene matches: 4.

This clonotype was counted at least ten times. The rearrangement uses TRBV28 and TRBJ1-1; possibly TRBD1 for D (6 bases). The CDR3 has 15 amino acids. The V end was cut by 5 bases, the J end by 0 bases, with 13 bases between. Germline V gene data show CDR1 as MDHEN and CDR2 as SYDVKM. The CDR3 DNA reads TGTGCCAGCAGTCCCCCGACAGGAATGAACACTGAAGCTTTCTTT. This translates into CASSPPTGMNTEAFF.

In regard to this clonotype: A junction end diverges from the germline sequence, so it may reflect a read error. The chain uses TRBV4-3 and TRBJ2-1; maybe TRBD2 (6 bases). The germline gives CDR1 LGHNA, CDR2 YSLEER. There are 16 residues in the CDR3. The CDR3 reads CASSQNPWGVNNKQFF. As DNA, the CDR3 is TGCGCCAGCAGCCAAAATCCCTGGGGGGTAAACAATAAGCAGTTCTTC.

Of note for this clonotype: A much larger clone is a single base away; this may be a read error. For the CDR3, the DNA is TGCAGTGCGACGACGGCAGGGACCCAAGAGACCCAGTACTTC. It yields the protein CSATTAGTQETQYF. V and J are TRBV20-1 and TRBJ2-5; D possibly uses TRBD1 or TRBD2 (5 bases each). The ends were cut back, 6 bases at V and 1 base at J, with 15 bases in the middle. The CDR3 extends over 14 amino acids. Germline CDR1 is DFQATT and CDR2 is SNEGSKA (reference sequence).

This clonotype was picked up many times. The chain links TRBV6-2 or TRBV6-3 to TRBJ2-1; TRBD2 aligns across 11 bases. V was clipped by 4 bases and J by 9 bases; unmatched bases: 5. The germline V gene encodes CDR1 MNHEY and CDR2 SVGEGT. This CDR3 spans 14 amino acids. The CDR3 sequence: CASSWVAGGPEQFF. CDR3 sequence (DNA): TGTGCCAGCAGTTGGGTAGCGGGAGGGCCTGAGCAGTTCTTC.

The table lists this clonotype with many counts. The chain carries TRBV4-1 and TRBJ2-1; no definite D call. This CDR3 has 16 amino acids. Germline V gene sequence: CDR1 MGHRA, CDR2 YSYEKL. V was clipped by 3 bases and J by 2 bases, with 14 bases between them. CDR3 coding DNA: TGCGCCAGCAGCCACCCAAGGACCTTCCCCTACAATGAGCAGTTCTTC. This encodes CASSHPRTFPYNEQFF.

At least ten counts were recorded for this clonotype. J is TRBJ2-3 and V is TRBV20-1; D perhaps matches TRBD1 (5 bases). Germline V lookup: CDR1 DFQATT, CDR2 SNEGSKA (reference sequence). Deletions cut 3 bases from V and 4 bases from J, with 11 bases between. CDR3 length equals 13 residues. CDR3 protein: CSASDPTADTQYF. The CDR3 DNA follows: TGCAGTGCTAGTGATCCGACAGCAGATACGCAGTATTTT.

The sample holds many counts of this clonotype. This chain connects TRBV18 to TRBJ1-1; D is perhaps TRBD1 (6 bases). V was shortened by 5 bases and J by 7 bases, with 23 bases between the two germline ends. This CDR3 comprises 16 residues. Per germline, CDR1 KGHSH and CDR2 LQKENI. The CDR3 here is CASSATPGVDLGEAFF. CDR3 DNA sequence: TGTGCCAGCTCAGCGACGCCAGGGGTCGACTTGGGTGAAGCTTTCTTT.

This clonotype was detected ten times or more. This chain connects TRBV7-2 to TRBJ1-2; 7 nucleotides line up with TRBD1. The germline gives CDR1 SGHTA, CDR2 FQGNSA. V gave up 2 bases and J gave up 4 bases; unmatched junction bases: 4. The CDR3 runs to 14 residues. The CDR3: CASSLSQGPYGYTF. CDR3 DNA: TGTGCCAGCAGCTTATCACAGGGGCCCTATGGCTACACCTTC.

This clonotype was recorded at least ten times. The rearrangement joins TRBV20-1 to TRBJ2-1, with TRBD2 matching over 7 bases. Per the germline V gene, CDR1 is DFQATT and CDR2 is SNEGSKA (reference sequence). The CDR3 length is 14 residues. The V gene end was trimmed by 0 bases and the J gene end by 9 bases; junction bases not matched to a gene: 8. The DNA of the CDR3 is TGCAGTGCTAGAGATTATGTGGGGGGGGGTGAGCAGTTCTTC. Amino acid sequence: CSARDYVGGGEQFF.

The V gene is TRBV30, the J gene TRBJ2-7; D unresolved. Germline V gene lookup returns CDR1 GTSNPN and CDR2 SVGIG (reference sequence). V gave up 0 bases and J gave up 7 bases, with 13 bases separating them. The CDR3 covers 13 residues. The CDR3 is CAWSVQGSKEQYF. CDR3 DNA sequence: TGTGCCTGGAGTGTACAAGGGTCTAAAGAGCAGTACTTC.